A selection of T cell receptor beta chains follows, all from one sample in a study of T cells in narcolepsy. Measured with immunoSEQ multiplex PCR; TCRdb has only the in-frame clones, and not every one. The sample gives 25,000 to 35,000 clones, about 87% of which show up once; about 0.88% is in the top ten. Sequenced input: memory (CD45RA-) CD4+ T cells from blood. The receptor source for this set is a human donor in good health. The conserved cysteine and the conserved F or W are not part of the CDR3 here.

TRBV11-2,TRBJ2-1,ASSPSGLVYNEQF
TRBV7-2,TRBJ1-5,ASSYKGSGGGNQPQH
TRBV4-2,TRBJ2-5,ASSSRTGGQETQY
TRBV18,TRBJ1-1,ASSPLVSVGRDTEAF
TRBV6-9,TRBJ1-2,ASSLHREGGGYT
TRBV19,TRBJ1-5,ASSISGGNQPQH
TRBV28,TRBJ1-1,ASSTRAGQGPNTEAF
TRBV6-5,TRBJ2-1,ASSVVSPNYNEQF
TRBV5-1,TRBJ2-2,ASSPGITGNTGELF
TRBV9,TRBJ2-3,ASSVEAGGPTDTQY
TRBV2,TRBJ1-1,ASREQGPSTEAF
TRBV27,TRBJ2-3,ASRLHGDPLRTDTQY
TRBV12-5,TRBJ2-1,ASGPGQGDYNEQF
TRBV7-3,TRBJ2-3,ASSLTGDQNTDTQY
TRBV7-9,TRBJ1-2,ASSSGTGINYGYT
TRBV6-1,TRBJ2-5,ASSETSGGYQETQY
TRBV28,TRBJ2-7,ASSFSGPRYEQY
TRBV5-1,TRBJ1-6,ASSARQGRDSPLH
TRBV9,TRBJ1-3,ASSVGHAGAAGNTIY
TRBV7-9,TRBJ1-1,ASRQDSLNTEAF
TRBV5-1,TRBJ1-6,ASSLEGSSYNSPLH
TRBV2,TRBJ1-5,ASRVSNQPQH
TRBV30,TRBJ2-3,AWSVGAGADTQY
TRBV9,TRBJ2-1,ASRNGLANPYNEQF
TRBV25-1,TRBJ1-1,ASSELRGMNTEAF
TRBV30,TRBJ1-2,AWRAGLGYT
TRBV5-8,TRBJ1-2,ASSEDRGWPGGYT
TRBV27,TRBJ1-6,ASSFLNRRGPSSSYNSPLH
TRBV19,TRBJ1-2,ASSRTGRNYGYT
TRBV28,NA,ASRKQGVAYEQY
TRBV2,TRBJ1-1,AVRSGEAF
TRBV19,TRBJ1-2,ASSASDRTYGYT
TRBV30,TRBJ1-3,AWSVFRNTIY
TRBV20-1,TRBJ2-7,SANFLYEQY
TRBV7-8,TRBJ1-2,ASSLAGYGYT
TRBV6-5,TRBJ2-3,ASSYSGGRITDTQY
TRBV9,TRBJ1-2,ASSVVGTALDFYT
TRBV28,TRBJ2-7,ASSPLGTSGTSEQY
TRBV5-1,TRBJ1-4,ASSLSGGDRSTTNEKLF
TRBV7-9,TRBJ2-1,ASSLSHGGHNEQF
TRBV4-1,TRBJ1-3,ASSQGYSTSGNTIY
TRBV5-6,TRBJ2-7,ASSFRGGGAYEQY
TRBV2,TRBJ2-7,ASSETLVAGSSYEQY
TRBV7-3,TRBJ1-6,ASSALSRGPSPLH
TRBV25-1,TRBJ1-2,ASTSDISYGYT
TRBV9,TRBJ2-1,ASSVADGAPYNEQF
TRBV6-5,TRBJ2-7,ASKTDVSYEQY